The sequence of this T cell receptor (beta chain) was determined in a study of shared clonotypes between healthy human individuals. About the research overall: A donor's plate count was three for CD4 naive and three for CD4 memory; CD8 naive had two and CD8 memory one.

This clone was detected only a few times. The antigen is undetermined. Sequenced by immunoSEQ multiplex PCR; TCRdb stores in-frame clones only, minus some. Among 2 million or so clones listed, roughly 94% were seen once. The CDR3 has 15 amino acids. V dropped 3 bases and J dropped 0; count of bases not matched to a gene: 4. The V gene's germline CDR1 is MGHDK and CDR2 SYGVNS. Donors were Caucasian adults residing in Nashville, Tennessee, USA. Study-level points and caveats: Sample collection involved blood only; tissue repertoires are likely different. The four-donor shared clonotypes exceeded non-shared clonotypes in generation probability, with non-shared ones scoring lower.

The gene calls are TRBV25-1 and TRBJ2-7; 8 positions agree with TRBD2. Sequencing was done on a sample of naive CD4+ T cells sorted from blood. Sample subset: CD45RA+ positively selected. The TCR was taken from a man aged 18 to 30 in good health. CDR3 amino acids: CASSDGGGSSYEQYF. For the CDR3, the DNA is TGTGCCAGCAGTGACGGCGGGGGGAGCTCCTACGAGCAGTACTTC.